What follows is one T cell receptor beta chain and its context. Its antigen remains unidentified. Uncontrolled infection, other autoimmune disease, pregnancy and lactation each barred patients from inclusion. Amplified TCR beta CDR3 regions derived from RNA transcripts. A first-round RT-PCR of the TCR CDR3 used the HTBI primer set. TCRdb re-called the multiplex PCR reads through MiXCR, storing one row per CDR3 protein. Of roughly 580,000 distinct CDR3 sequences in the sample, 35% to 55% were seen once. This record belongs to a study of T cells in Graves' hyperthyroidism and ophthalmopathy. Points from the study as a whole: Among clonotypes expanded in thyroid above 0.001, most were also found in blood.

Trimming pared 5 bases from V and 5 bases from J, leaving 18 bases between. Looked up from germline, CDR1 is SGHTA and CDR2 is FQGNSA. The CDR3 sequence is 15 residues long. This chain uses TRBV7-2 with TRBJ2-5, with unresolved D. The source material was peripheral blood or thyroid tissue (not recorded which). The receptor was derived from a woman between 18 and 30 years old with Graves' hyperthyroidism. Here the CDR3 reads CASSHHNRPQETQYF. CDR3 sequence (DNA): TGTGCCAGCAGCCACCATAATCGGCCGCAGGAGACCCAGTACTTC.